Listed here are 9 T cell receptor beta chains from one sample, sequenced in a study of T cell repertoires in cytomegalovirus infection. Via MiXCR, TCRdb re-called the reads, giving one row per CDR3 protein. The repertoire has roughly 500,000 distinct CDR3 sequences, 25% to 35% of them found once; the top ten carry roughly 16%. The antigens for these receptors are not known. The sequencing used cultured PBMCs, collected from culture after CMV antigen stimulation. Source of these receptors: a human donor in good health (CMV status not recorded). Some clones in this sample may be carry-over from other donors' samples.

The chain joins TRBV29-1 to TRBJ2-2; 14 bases are a match to TRBD2. V lost 6 bases, J lost 5 bases, and 8 bases stayed unmatched. This CDR3 is 16 amino acids long. Per germline, CDR1 SQVTM and CDR2 ANQGSEA. The CDR3 sequence: CSVRGTSGSFTGELFF. DNA for the CDR3: TGCAGCGTGCGAGGGACTAGCGGGAGTTTTACCGGGGAGCTGTTTTTT.

This clonotype was seen only a few times. This chain links TRBV7-2 with TRBJ2-7; tentatively, D is TRBD2 (7 bases). The CDR3 is made up of 13 amino acids. Trimming shortened V by 8 bases and J by 0 bases, and 11 bases separated the two germline ends. The germline V gene encodes CDR1 SGHTA and CDR2 FQGNSA. In nucleotides, the CDR3 is TGTGCCAGCGGGAGGGGGGGCTCCTACGAGCAGTACGTC. It yields the protein CASGRGGSYEQYV.

V and J are TRBV5-6 and TRBJ2-7; no firm D call. Germline-derived CDR1 and CDR2 are SGHDT and YYEEEE. Trimming cost V 2 bases and J 5 bases, with 5 bases left between them. The CDR3 extends over 11 amino acids. The CDR3 sequence is CASSLINEQYF. The CDR3 DNA reads TGTGCCAGCAGCTTAATTAACGAGCAGTACTTC.

The chain couples TRBV30 to TRBJ2-3; no firm D call. The CDR3 is 13 amino acids. Trimming cost V 1 base and J 2 bases, with 7 bases left between them. Germline CDR1 reads GTSNPN; CDR2 reads SVGIG (reference sequence). CDR3 DNA sequence: TGTGCCTGGAGTGCCCTCGACACAGATACGCAGTATTTT. Translated, it gives CAWSALDTDTQYF.

This clonotype appeared a few times. The V gene is TRBV27, the J gene TRBJ2-3, with D maybe TRBD2 (7 bases). Germline CDR1 MNHEY, CDR2 SMNVEV (reference sequence). Trimming stripped 6 bases from V and 2 bases from J, with 15 bases between. The length of the CDR3 is 15 residues. CDR3 nucleotides: TGTGCCAGCAGCCAAGGGGGGAGGGCCACAGATACGCAGTATTTT. This codes for CASSQGGRATDTQYF.

The rearrangement links TRBV12-5 to TRBJ2-3; the D is unclear. Trimming left V 1 base short and J 2 bases short, with 10 bases between. The CDR3 consists of 15 residues. Looked up from germline, CDR1 is LGHNT and CDR2 is FRNRAP. The CDR3 loop is CASGLGLENTDTQYF. The CDR3, as DNA: TGTGCTAGTGGTTTGGGACTGGAGAACACAGATACGCAGTATTTT.

The rearrangement uses TRBV6-1 and TRBJ2-7; TRBD2 agrees at 13 bases. Trimming cost V 6 bases and J 5 bases; bases outside gene matches: 7. Looked up from germline, CDR1 is MNHNS and CDR2 is SASEGT. The CDR3 consists of 15 residues. This CDR3 reads CASSPGLAGNHEQYV. The CDR3 nucleotides are TGTGCCAGCAGCCCGGGACTAGCGGGAAACCACGAGCAGTACGTC.

The chain employs TRBV29-1 and TRBJ2-1; 8 bases align to TRBD2. The CDR3 runs to 16 residues. Trimming at V came to 4 bases and at J to 5 bases, leaving 13 bases not matched to a gene. Germline-derived CDR1 and CDR2 are SQVTM and ANQGSEA. This chain's CDR3 is CSVARAGGVKNNEQFF. The CDR3 region has the DNA TGCAGCGTTGCAAGGGCGGGAGGAGTCAAGAACAATGAGCAGTTCTTC.

The sample holds many counts of this clonotype. The chain joins TRBV7-2 to TRBJ2-1; TRBD2 aligns across 9 bases. The junction had 11 bases not matched to a gene; V was cut back by 2 bases and J by 9 bases. Germline CDR1 and CDR2: SGHTA and FQGNSA. This CDR3 has 16 amino acids. The CDR3 here is CASSLRTAGGFGEQFF. CDR3 in DNA: TGTGCCAGCAGCTTAAGAACAGCGGGAGGTTTCGGTGAGCAGTTCTTC.